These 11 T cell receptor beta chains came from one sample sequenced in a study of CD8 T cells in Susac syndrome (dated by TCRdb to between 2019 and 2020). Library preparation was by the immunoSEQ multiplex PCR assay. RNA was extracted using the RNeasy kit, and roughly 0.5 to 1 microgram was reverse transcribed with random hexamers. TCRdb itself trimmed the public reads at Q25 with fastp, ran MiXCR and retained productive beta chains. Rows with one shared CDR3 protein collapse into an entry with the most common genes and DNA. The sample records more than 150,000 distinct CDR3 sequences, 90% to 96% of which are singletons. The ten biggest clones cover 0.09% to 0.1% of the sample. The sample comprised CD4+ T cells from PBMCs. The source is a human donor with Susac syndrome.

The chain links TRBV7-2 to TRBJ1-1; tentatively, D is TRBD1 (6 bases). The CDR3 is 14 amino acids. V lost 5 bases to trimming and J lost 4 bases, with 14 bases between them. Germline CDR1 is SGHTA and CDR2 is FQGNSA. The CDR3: CASSIPGAGTEAFF. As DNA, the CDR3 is TGTGCCAGCAGCATCCCGGGGGCGGGCACTGAAGCTTTCTTT. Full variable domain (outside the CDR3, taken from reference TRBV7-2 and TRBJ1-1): GAGVSQSPSNKVTEKGKDVELRCDPISGHTALYWYRQSLGQGLEFLIYFQGNSAPDKSGLPSDRFSAERTGGSVSTLTIQRTQQEDSAVYLCASSIPGAGTEAFFGQGTRLTVV.

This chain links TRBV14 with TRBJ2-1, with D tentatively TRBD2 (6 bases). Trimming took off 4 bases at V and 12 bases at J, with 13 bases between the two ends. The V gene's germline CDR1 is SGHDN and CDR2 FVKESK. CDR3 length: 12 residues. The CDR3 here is CASSPAGIAQFF. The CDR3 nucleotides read TGTGCCAGCAGCCCCGCGGGGATTGCGCAGTTCTTC.

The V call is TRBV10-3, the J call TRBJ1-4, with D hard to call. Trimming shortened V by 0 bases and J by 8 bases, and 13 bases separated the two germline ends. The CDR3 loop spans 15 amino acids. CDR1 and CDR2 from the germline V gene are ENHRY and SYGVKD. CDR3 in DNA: TGTGCCATCAGTGAGTCGATGACCGGGAACGAAAAACTGTTTTTT. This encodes CAISESMTGNEKLFF.

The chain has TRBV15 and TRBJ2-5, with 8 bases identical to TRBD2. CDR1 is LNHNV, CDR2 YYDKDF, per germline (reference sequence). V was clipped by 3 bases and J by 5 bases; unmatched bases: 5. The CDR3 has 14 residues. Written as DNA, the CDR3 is TGTGCCACCAGCAGCGGGGGGGCCGAGGAGACCCAGTACTTC. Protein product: CATSSGGAEETQYF.

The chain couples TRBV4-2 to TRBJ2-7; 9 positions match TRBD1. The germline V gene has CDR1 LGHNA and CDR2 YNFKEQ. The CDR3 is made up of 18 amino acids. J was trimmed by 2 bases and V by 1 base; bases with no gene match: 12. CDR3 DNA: TGTGCCAGCAGCCAAGGGCTTGCCGGGACAGGGACCCCCTACGAGCAGTACTTC. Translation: CASSQGLAGTGTPYEQYF.

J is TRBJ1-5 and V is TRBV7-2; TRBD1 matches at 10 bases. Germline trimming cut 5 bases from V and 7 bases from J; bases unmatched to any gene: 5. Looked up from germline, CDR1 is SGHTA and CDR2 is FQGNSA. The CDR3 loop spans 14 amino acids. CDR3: CASSHGQGVQPQHF. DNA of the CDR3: TGTGCCAGCAGCCATGGACAGGGGGTCCAGCCCCAGCATTTT.

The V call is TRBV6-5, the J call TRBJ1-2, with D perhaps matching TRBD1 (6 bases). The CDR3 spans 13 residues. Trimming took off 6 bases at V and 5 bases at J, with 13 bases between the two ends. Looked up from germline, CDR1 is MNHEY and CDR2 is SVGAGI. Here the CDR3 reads CASRVTGFYGYTF. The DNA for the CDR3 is TGTGCCAGCAGGGTGACAGGTTTTTATGGCTACACCTTC.

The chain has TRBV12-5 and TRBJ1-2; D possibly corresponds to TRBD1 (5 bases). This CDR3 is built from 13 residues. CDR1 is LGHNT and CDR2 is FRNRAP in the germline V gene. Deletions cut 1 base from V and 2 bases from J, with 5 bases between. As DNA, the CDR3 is TGTGCTAGTGGTTTGGCAGGGAACTATGGCTACACCTTC. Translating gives CASGLAGNYGYTF. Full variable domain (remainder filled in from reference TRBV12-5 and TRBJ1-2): DARVTQTPRHKVTEMGQEVTMRCQPILGHNTVFWYRQTMMQGLELLAYFRNRAPLDDSGMPKDRFSAEMPDATLATLKIQPSEPRDSAVYFCASGLAGNYGYTFGSGTRLTVV.

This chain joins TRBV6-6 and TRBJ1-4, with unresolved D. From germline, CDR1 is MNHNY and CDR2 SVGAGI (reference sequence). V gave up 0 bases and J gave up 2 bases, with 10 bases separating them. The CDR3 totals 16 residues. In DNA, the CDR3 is TGTGCCAGCAGTTACTCCGAGGCAGCGACTAATGAAAAACTGTTTTTT. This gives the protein CASSYSEAATNEKLFF.

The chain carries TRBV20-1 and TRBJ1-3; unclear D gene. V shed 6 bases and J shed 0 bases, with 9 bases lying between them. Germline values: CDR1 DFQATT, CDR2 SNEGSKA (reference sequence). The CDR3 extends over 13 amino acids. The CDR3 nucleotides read TGCAGTGCCCGGCCGCACTCTGGAAACACCATATATTTT. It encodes CSARPHSGNTIYF.

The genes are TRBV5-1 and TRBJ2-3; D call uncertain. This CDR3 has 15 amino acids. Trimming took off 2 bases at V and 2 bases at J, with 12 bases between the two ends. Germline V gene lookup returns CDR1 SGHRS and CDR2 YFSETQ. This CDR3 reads CASSLDSRPTDTQYF. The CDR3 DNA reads TGCGCCAGCAGCTTAGACTCCCGGCCCACAGATACGCAGTATTTT.